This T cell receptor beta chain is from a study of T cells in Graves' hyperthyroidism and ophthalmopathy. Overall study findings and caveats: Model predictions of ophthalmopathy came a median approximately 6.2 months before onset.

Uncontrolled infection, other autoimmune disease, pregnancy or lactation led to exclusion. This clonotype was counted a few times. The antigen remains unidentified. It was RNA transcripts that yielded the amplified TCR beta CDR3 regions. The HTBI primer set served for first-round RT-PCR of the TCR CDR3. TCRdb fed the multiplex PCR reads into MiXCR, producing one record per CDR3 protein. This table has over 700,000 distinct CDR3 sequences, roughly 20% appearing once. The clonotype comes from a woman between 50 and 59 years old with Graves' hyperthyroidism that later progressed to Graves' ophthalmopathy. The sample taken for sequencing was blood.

DNA of the CDR3: TGTGCCAGCAGCCAAGGGGGGGCGCCGGATACGCAGTATTTT. Translated: CASSQGGAPDTQYF. This sequence joins TRBV4-2 and TRBJ2-3; D may match TRBD1 or TRBD2 (6 bases each). CDR1 and CDR2 from the germline V gene are LGHNA and YNFKEQ. CDR3 length equals 14 residues. Deletions cut 1 base from V and 6 bases from J, with 11 bases between.